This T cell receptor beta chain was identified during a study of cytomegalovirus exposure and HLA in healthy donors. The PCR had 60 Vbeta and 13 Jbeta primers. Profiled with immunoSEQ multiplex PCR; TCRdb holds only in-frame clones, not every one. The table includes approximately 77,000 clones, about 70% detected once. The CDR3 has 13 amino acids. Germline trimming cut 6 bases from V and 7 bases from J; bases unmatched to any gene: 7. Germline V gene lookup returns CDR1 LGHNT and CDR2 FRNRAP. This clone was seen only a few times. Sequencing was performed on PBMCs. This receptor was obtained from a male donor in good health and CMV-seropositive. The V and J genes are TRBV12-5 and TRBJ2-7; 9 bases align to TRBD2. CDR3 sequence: CASGPGLAVEQYF. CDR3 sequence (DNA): TGTGCTAGTGGCCCGGGACTAGCCGTGGAGCAGTACTTC.